This T cell receptor (beta chain) originates from a study of molecular identifiers for immune sequencing clone quantification. For bulk TCR libraries, previously described methods and listed TCR primers were used. TCRdb reanalysed the PCR reads using MiXCR and keeps one entry per CDR3 protein. The table includes 250,000 to 350,000 distinct CDR3 sequences, 20% to 25% detected once. Turning to this clonotype: A much larger clone sits a single nucleotide away, making a read error possible.

The length of the CDR3 is 10 residues. Germline CDR1 reads SQVTM; CDR2 reads ANQGSEA. The TCR sequence derives from a human donor in good health. Some libraries in this study had Jurkat cell RNA spiked in. The sample was naive CD8+ T cells from blood, with Jurkat cell RNA spiked in. The subset was: FACS-sorted CD8+CD4-CCR7+CD45RA+ naive T cells. The chain carries TRBV29-1 and TRBJ1-1, with unresolved D. CDR3 nucleotide sequence: TGCAGGGAGAGGAACACTGAAGCTTTCTTT. The encoded protein is CRERNTEAFF.